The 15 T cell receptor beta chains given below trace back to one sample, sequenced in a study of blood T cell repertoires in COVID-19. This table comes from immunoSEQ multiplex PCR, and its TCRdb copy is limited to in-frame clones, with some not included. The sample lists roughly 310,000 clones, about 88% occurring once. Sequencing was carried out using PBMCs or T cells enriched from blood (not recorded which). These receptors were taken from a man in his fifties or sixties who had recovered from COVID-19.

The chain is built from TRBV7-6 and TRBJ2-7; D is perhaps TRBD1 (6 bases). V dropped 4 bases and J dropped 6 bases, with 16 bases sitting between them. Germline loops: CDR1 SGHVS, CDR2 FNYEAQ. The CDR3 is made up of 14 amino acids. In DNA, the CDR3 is TGTGCCAGCAGCTACTCCGGGACAACTCCCGAGCAGTACTTC. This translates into CASSYSGTTPEQYF.

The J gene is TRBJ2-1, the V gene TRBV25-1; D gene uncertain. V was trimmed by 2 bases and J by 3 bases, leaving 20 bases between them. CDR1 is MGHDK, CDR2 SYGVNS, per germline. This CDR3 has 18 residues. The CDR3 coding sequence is TGTGCCAGCAGTGAAGTTGGTTGGAGAGGCTCAGTCTACAATGAGCAGTTCTTC. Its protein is CASSEVGWRGSVYNEQFF.

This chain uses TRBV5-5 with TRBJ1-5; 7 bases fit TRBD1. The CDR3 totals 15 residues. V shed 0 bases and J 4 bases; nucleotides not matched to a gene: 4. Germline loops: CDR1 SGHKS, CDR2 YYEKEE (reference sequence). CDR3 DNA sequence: TGTGCCAGCAGCTTGGACAGGGGTCGGAATCAGCCCCAGCATTTT. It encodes CASSLDRGRNQPQHF.

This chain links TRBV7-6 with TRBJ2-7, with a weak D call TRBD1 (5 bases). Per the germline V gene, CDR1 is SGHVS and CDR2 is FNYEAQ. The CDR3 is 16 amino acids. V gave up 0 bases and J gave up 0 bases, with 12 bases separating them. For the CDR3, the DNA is TGTGCCAGCAGCTTAGCAGGCAGGGTGAGCTCCTACGAGCAGTACTTC. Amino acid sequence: CASSLAGRVSSYEQYF.

The CDR3 DNA reads TGTGCCAGCAGTTACTCAACAGCCGTCTATAATTCACCCCTCCACTTT. As protein: CASSYSTAVYNSPLHF. The rearrangement links TRBV6-5 to TRBJ1-6; D call uncertain. The V end was cut by 0 bases, the J end by 3 bases, with 9 bases between. CDR1 is MNHEY and CDR2 is SVGAGI in the germline V gene. This CDR3 is built from 16 residues.

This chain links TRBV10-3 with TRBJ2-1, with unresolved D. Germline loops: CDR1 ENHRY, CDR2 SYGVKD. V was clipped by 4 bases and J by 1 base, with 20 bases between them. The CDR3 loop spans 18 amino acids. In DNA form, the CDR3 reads TGTGCCATCAGTGGGGTGGCGCGGCAATCGATTTCCTACAATGAGCAGTTCTTC. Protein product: CAISGVARQSISYNEQFF.

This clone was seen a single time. The CDR3 DNA reads as TGTGCCAGTCTTTTGGGGGCGCGGGTCGGGGAGCTGTTTTTT. Translation gives CASLLGARVGELFF. This chain links TRBV2 with TRBJ2-2; tentative D call: TRBD1 (6 bases). V lost 9 bases, J lost 7 bases, and 18 bases lay in between. Per germline, CDR1 SNHLY and CDR2 FYNNEI. The CDR3 is 14 residues long.

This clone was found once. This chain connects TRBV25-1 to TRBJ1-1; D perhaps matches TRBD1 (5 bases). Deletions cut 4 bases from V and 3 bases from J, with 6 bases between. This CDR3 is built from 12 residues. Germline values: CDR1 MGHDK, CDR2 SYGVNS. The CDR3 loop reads CASSGQHTEAFF. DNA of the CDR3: TGTGCCAGCAGTGGACAGCACACTGAAGCTTTCTTT. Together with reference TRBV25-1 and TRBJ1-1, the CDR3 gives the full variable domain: EADIYQTPRYLVIGTGKKITLECSQTMGHDKMYWYQQDPGMELHLIHYSYGVNSTEKGDLSSESTVSRIRTEHFPLTLESARPSHTSQYLCASSGQHTEAFFGQGTRLTVV.

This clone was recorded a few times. The CDR3 is CASQPPSSGRNNEQFF. The CDR3 DNA reads TGTGCCAGCCAGCCCCCTTCTAGCGGGAGGAACAATGAGCAGTTCTTC. The rearrangement links TRBV7-9 to TRBJ2-1; 11 bases line up with TRBD2. V dropped 8 bases and J dropped 5; count of bases not matched to a gene: 11. In germline, CDR1 is SEHNR, CDR2 FQNEAQ (reference sequence). The CDR3 has 16 amino acids.

In DNA, the CDR3 is TGTGCCAGCAGCTTCAGGGGCACCGGGGAGCTGTTTTTT. This codes for CASSFRGTGELFF. The chain is built from TRBV11-3 and TRBJ2-2; a possible D gene is TRBD1 (6 bases). V lost 3 bases, J lost 4 bases, and 6 bases lay in between. This CDR3 spans 13 amino acids. CDR1 SGHNT and CDR2 YENEEA come from the germline V gene. The complete variable domain, with remaining parts taken from reference TRBV11-3 and TRBJ2-2, reads EAGVVQSPRYKIIEKKQPVAFWCNPISGHNTLYWYLQNLGQGPELLIRYENEEAVDDSQLPKDRFSAERLKGVDSTLKIQPAELGDSAVYLCASSFRGTGELFFGEGSRLTVL.

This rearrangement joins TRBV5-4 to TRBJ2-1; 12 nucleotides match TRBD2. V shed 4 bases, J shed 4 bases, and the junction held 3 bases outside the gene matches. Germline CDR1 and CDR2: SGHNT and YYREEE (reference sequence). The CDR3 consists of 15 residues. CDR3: CASSPTSGGYNEQFF. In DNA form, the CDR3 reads TGTGCCAGCAGCCCGACTAGCGGGGGATACAATGAGCAGTTCTTC.

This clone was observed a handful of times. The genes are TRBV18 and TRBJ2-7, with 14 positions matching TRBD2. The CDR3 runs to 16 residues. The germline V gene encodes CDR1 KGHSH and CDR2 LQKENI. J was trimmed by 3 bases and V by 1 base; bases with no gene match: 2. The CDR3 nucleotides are TGTGCCAGCTCACCACTCGGGACTAGCGGGAGCTACGAGCAGTACTTC. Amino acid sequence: CASSPLGTSGSYEQYF. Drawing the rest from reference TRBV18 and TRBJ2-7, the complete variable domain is NAGVMQNPRHLVRRRGQEARLRCSPMKGHSHVYWYRQLPEEGLKFMVYLQKENIIDESGMPKERFSAEFPKEGPSILRIQQVVRGDSAAYFCASSPLGTSGSYEQYFGPGTRLTVT.

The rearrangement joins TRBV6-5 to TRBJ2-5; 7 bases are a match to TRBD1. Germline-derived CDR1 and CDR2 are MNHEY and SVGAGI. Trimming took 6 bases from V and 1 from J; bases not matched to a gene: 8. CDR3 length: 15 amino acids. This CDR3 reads CASSKTGVAQETQYF. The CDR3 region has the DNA TGTGCCAGCAGCAAAACAGGGGTGGCCCAAGAGACCCAGTACTTC.

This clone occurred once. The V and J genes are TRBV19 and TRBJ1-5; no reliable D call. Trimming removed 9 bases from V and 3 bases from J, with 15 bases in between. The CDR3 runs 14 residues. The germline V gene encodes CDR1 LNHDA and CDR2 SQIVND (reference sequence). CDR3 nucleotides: TGTGCCAGCGGATTCAGGAATTTCAATCAGCCCCAGCATTTT. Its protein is CASGFRNFNQPQHF.

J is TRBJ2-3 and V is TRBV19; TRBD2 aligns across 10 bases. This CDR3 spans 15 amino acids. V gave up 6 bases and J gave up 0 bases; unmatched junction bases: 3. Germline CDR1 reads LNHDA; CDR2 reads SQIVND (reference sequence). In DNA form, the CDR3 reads TGTGCCAGTAGACTAGCGGGGTCTAGCACAGATACGCAGTATTTT. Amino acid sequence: CASRLAGSSTDTQYF.